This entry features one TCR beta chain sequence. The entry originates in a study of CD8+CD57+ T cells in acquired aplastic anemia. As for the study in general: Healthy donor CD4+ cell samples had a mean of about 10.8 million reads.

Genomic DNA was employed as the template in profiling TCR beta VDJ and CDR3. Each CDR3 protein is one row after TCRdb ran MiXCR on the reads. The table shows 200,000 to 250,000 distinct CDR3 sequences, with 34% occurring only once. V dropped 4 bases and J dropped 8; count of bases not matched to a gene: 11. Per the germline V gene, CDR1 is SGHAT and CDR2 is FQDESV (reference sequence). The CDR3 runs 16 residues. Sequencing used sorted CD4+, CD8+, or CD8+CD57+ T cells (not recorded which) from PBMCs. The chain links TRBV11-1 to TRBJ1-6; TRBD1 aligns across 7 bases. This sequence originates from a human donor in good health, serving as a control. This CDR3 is CASSSPTWQGDSPLHF. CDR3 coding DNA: TGTGCCAGCAGCTCCCCGACGTGGCAGGGGGATTCACCCCTCCACTTT.